This entry features one T cell receptor beta chain sequence. This clone was recorded once. Its antigen is currently not known. Per-nucleotide qualities are absent, and no much larger clonotype sits a single base away. The sample originates from a study of shared clonotypes between healthy human individuals (dated by TCRdb to about 2020). For the wider study: Three men and two women, aged 18 to 49 years, made up the cohort. For each donor, three plates each were used for CD4 naive and CD4 memory, two plates were used for CD8 naive, and one plate was used for CD8 memory. Blood TCR repertoires of a handful of healthy adults were deeply sequenced to estimate repertoire size and the extent of clonotype sharing between individuals. Different laboratories and diverse techniques were used to prepare libraries and sequence TCR repertoires, to increase sequencing depth and limit assay-specific biases. Per donor, leukapheresis produced somewhere between about 0.94 and 8.9 billion PBMCs.

What the research found in general, with its limitations: Even with the large sequencing depth, rarefaction of the sorted-subset datasets indicated that sequencing was incomplete. Sampling was limited to blood, and TCR repertoires in tissue likely differ from TCR repertoires in blood. Across a handful of donors, around 5% of naive CD4, more than 3% of naive CD8, 2.3% of memory CD4, and 0.4% of memory CD8 clonotypes were shared. Pairwise subsampling led to the expectation that sequencing depth would affect the degree of clonotype sharing among donors. The small number of donors limited the genetic and exposure-history diversity represented. Clonotypes shared by all four sorted-subset donors showed higher generation probabilities than non-shared clonotypes. Naive subsets generally had larger estimated clonotype richness than memory subsets did.

Using the deep immunoSEQ assay, multiplex PCR amplified TCR CDR3 regions from genomic DNA. Genomic DNA extracted from each cell subset was distributed evenly over all wells of several immunoSEQ 96-well plates, and each plate served as one replicate. Each replicate PCR for sorted subsets received around 0.2 ug genomic DNA, equal to 30,000 or so T cell genomes. Purified libraries were measured with a Qubit 3.0 fluorometer, size-checked on a Bioanalyzer 2100, and measured again with the KAPA Library Quantification kit. A separate single-read 150-cycle Illumina NextSeq 550 flow cell was used to sequence each immunoSEQ 96-well plate. The published analysis was carried out like this. The immunoSEQ output contained only junctional sequences without quality scores, so filtering could not match that applied to full-length reads. Sequences were annotated with PyIR, a Python wrapper for IgBLAST v1.9, using IMGT germline references to assign V/J genes and CDR3. Reads were removed for weak V/J assignments (E-value above 1e-6), missing CDR3, stop codons, out-of-frame junctions, or ambiguous translated residues. V3J clonotypes were defined by identical inferred V gene, J gene, and CDR3 amino acid sequence. To compute the percentage overlap between repertoires, the number of shared unique clonotypes was divided by the size of the smaller repertoire. RTK rarefaction, the Chao1 estimator, and Recon v2.1 estimates of unobserved clonotypes were used to assess repertoire richness. Generation probabilities for all TCRbeta clonotypes obtained by the gDNA method from a few donors were computed using OLGA. Not all clones reach the TCRdb copy of this immuneACCESS table, which keeps in-frame sequences only. Checked studies attribute under half of the gap to unresolved V genes and leave the rest unexplained. The V and J calls and clone size come from that table; D and trimming were worked out from the DNA. A total of over a million clones appear in this sample, 60% to 80% of them only once. The ten top clones hold approximately 1.5% of the sample.

V is clipped by 4 bases and J by 7 bases, and the sequence between their germline boundaries is 6 bases long. Based on the germline V gene (reference sequence), the CDR1 and CDR2 sequences are WNHNN and SYGVQD. The cysteine opens and the phenylalanine closes a CDR3 of 11 amino acids. The entry retains the CDR3 DNA only, 33 bases that are in frame from base 1. The donors were healthy, HIV-negative adults who had no recently reported acute infections or vaccinations. Every donor was a Caucasian adult residing in Nashville, Tennessee, USA. CD4+ T cells were enriched through magnetic negative selection, after which naive cells were positively selected on CD45RA and the remaining negative fraction served as the memory subset. Blood was collected by leukapheresis, and PBMCs were isolated by Ficoll-Histopaque density gradient centrifugation and then cryopreserved in liquid nitrogen vapor phase. Analytical flow cytometry was used to check the purity and quantity of every magnetically sorted T cell population. Genomic DNA was isolated from every sorted fraction and measured by UV absorbance on a Nanodrop 2000c.

The sequence links TRBV10-1 to TRBJ2-3; TRBD2 is possibly the D segment (5 matching bases). Specimen: memory CD4+ T cells sorted from blood. The cell subset or site label, as the study defines it: CD45RA-negative fraction. This TCR was sampled from a man younger than 35 in good health. The CDR3 sequence is CASSGLYTQYF. The sequenced DNA is TGCGCCAGCAGTGGACTATATACGCAGTATTTT.